A selection of T cell receptor beta chains follows, all from one sample in a study of T cells in Graves' hyperthyroidism and ophthalmopathy. Via MiXCR, TCRdb re-called the multiplex PCR reads, giving one row per CDR3 protein. The table has 600,000 to 650,000 distinct CDR3 sequences, roughly 17% seen once. Sequencing input: blood. These receptors all stem from a woman in her 30s with Graves' hyperthyroidism. CDR3s leave out the opening cysteine and the closing phenylalanine or tryptophan.

V gene	J gene	CDR3 protein
TRBV4-2	TRBJ2-1	ASSQEGQGSGKNEQF
TRBV20-1	TRBJ1-2	SARVPERHGYT
TRBV9	TRBJ2-7	ASSVSGTGSYEQY
TRBV2	TRBJ1-1	ASTVDGNTEAF
TRBV5-5	TRBJ1-1	ASSLYSRLGAF
TRBV15	TRBJ1-1	ATSRDRGLSTEAF
TRBV19	TRBJ2-5	ASSITGGGETQY
TRBV27	TRBJ2-1	ASSLFPTGDEQF
TRBV7-2	TRBJ1-6	ASSPQGGYNSPLH
TRBV29-1	TRBJ1-1	SVAIRRLEGTEAF
TRBV6-5	TRBJ2-1	ASSYSIGAGGPGNEQF
TRBV20-1	TRBJ2-7	SAKPLAGPYEQY
TRBV19	TRBJ2-2	ASSMSGATGELF
TRBV7-9	TRBJ2-7	ASSYTGVVYEQY